A selection of T cell receptor beta chains follows, all from one sample in a study of OX40 agonist ivuxolimab in advanced cancers. Assay used: immunoSEQ multiplex PCR; TCRdb lists only in-frame clones, some missing. Of fewer than 70,000 clones listed, around 80% are singletons. Sequences were derived from CD4+ or CD8+ T cells sorted from blood, sampled in a trial of the OX40 agonist ivuxolimab. These receptors all come from an adult with an advanced solid tumor such as melanoma, head and neck, liver or kidney cancer. The CDR3 runs from the conserved cysteine through the conserved F or W. A D gene is named only where the DNA matches it firmly. Only part of the rows carry a size: once, few, many, or a class if the clone is expanded.

clone_size j_call d_call v_call cdr3_nt cdr3_aa
. TRBJ2-5 TRBD2 TRBV10-3 TGTGCCACGACGTTGAGCGGGAGGGGAGAGACCCAGTACTTC CATTLSGRGETQYF
. TRBJ2-7 . TRBV11-2 TGTGCCAGCAGCCCGTACCGGTCACCCTTCGAGCAGTACTTC CASSPYRSPFEQYF
. TRBJ2-7 TRBD2 TRBV7-2 TGTGCCAGCAGCTTAACGGGGGACTACCTCTACGAGCAGTACTTC CASSLTGDYLYEQYF
. TRBJ1-2 . TRBV6-6 TGTGCCAGCAGTTACGGGACAAGTTTGGGCTACACCTTC CASSYGTSLGYTF
. TRBJ1-1 . TRBV2 TGTGCCAGCACTGCTGGGGGTAACACTGAAGCTTTCTTT CASTAGGNTEAFF
. TRBJ1-1 TRBD1 TRBV6-6 TGTGCCAGCGACAAGAGGGGGCAAGCTGAAGCTTTCTTT CASDKRGQAEAFF
. TRBJ2-2 TRBD2 TRBV18 TGTGCCAGCTCGCCGATACTAGCGGGACCGAACACCGGGGAGCTGTTTTTT CASSPILAGPNTGELFF
. TRBJ1-2 . TRBV12-2 TGTGCAAGTCGCTTATCGATGTCAAAGGACATGGCTTACACCTTC CASRLSMSKDMAYTF
once TRBJ1-3 . TRBV6-5 TGTGCCAGCGGCCGGGGGGGCTCTGGAAACACCATATATTTT CASGRGGSGNTIYF
. TRBJ2-7 . TRBV2 TGTGCCAGCAGTGAAGCGCAGGGACCCTACTACGAGCAGTACTTC CASSEAQGPYYEQYF
. TRBJ1-1 . TRBV5-4 TGTGCCAGCAGCGAAAGAAGGAATGGATTGGGCACTGAAGCTTTCTTT CASSERRNGLGTEAFF
. TRBJ2-1 . TRBV10-1 TGCGCCAGCAGTAGCAAGATGGTAGGTGAGCAGTTCTTC CASSSKMVGEQFF
. TRBJ2-1 . TRBV7-9 TGTGCCAGCAGCTTACAGCGCAATGAGCAGTTCTTC CASSLQRNEQFF
few TRBJ1-1 . TRBV30 TGTGCCTGGAGTGTACGCCCGGGAATGAACACTGAAGCTTTCTTT CAWSVRPGMNTEAFF
. TRBJ1-1 . TRBV6-5 TGTGCCAGCAGTAGACGGACTGGGGCTGAAGCTTTCTTT CASSRRTGAEAFF
. TRBJ2-5 TRBD2 TRBV10-3 TGTGCCATCAGGGGGACTAGCGGGATAGAGATCCAGTACTTC CAIRGTSGIEIQYF
. TRBJ2-7 TRBD1 TRBV9 TGTGCCAGCAGTGAGGGACAGGGCAGAACCTACGAGCAGTACTTC CASSEGQGRTYEQYF
. TRBJ2-5 . TRBV6-1 TGTGCCAGCAGCGGGACCTCTAAAGGGACCCAGTACTTC CASSGTSKGTQYF
. TRBJ2-3 . TRBV4-2 TGTGCCAGCAGCCAAGAAAAGCTAGCAGATACGCAGTATTTT CASSQEKLADTQYF
. TRBJ2-2 TRBD2 TRBV7-9 TGTGCCAGCAGCTTTAGCGGGAAAGGAAGGACCGGGGAGCTGTTTTTT CASSFSGKGRTGELFF